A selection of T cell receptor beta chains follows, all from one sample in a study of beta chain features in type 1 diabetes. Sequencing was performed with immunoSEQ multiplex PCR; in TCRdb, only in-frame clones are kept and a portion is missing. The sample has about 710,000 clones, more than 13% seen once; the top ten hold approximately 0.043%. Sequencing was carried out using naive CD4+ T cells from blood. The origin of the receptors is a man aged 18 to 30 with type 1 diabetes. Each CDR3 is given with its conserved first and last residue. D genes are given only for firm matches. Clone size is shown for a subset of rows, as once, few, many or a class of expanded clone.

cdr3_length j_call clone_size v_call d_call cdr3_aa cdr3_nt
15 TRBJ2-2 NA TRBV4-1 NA CASSLQGSGTGELFF TGCGCCAGCAGCCTCCAGGGGAGCGGCACCGGGGAGCTGTTTTTT
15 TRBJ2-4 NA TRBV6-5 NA CASSSGSAAKNIQYF TGTGCCAGCAGTTCGGGAAGCGCCGCCAAAAACATTCAGTACTTC
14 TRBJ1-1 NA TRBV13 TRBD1 CASSLGQANTEAFF TGTGCCAGCAGCCTGGGACAGGCTAACACTGAAGCTTTCTTT
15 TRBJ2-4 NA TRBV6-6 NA CASSYQVLAKNIQYF TGTGCCAGCAGTTACCAGGTGTTAGCCAAAAACATTCAGTACTTC
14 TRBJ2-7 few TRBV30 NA CAWRIVGVPYEQYF TGTGCCTGGAGGATAGTAGGGGTCCCCTACGAGCAGTACTTC
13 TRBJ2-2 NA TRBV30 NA CAAQQGGAGELFF TGTGCCGCCCAACAGGGAGGCGCCGGGGAGCTGTTTTTT
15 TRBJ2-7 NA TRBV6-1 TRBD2 CASSSGLVGFHEQYF TGTGCCAGCAGTTCGGGACTAGTGGGATTCCACGAGCAGTACTTC
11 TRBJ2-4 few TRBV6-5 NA CASSQGLIQYF TGTGCCAGCAGCCAGGGACTCATTCAGTACTTC
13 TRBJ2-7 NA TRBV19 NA CASSGGASYEQYF TGTGCCAGTAGCGGCGGGGCCTCCTACGAGCAGTACTTC
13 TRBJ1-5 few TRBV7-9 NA CASSLDGNQPQHF TGTGCCAGCAGCTTAGACGGGAATCAGCCCCAGCATTTT
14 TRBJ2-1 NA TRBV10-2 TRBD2 CASRTSGGWNEQFF TGCGCCAGCAGAACTAGCGGGGGGTGGAATGAGCAGTTCTTC
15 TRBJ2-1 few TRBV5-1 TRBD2 CASRRELAGYNEQFF TGCGCCAGCAGAAGAGAACTAGCGGGATACAATGAGCAGTTCTTC
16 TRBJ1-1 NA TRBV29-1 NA CSVELLPGGMNTEAFF TGCAGCGTTGAACTCCTTCCGGGGGGCATGAACACTGAAGCTTTCTTT
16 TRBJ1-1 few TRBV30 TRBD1 CAWIPYRDRGNTEAFF TGTGCCTGGATCCCCTATAGGGACAGGGGGAACACTGAAGCTTTCTTT
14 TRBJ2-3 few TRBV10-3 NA CAIRAGIGTDTQYF TGTGCCATCAGGGCGGGTATTGGCACAGATACGCAGTATTTT
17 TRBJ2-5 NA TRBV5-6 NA CASSLEVGDPRGETQYF TGTGCCAGCAGCTTGGAAGTAGGGGACCCCCGGGGGGAGACCCAGTACTTC
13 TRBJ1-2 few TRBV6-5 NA CASRNLQNYGYTF TGTGCCAGCCGCAACCTGCAAAACTATGGCTACACCTTC
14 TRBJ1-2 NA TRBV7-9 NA CASSPGRVRRGYTF TGTGCCAGCAGCCCAGGCAGGGTACGGCGGGGCTACACCTTC
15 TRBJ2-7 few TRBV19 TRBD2 CATNSGGAGEAEQYF TGTGCCACGAACTCCGGGGGAGCGGGAGAGGCTGAGCAGTACTTC
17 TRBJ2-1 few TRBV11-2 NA CASSKTVAISSYNEQFF TGTGCCAGCAGCAAAACAGTAGCGATCAGCTCCTACAATGAGCAGTTCTTC
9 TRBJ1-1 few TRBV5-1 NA CASSFEAFF TGCGCCAGCAGTTTCGAAGCTTTCTTT
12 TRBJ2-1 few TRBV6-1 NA CASSVTDTKQFF TGTGCCAGCAGTGTGACGGACACAAAACAGTTCTTC
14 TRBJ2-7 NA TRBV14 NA CASSSPGSWDEQYF TGTGCCAGCAGCTCCCCCGGGAGTTGGGACGAGCAGTACTTC
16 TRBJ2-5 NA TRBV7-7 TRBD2 CASSPGLAGGGETQYF TGTGCTAGCAGCCCCGGACTAGCGGGGGGTGGAGAGACCCAGTACTTC
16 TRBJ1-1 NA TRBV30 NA CAWSREGNPMNTEAFF TGTGCCTGGAGTAGAGAGGGGAACCCCATGAACACTGAAGCTTTCTTT
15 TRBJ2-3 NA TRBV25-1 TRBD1 CASSDPRRGTDTQYF TGTGCCAGCAGTGACCCCCGCAGGGGGACAGATACGCAGTATTTT
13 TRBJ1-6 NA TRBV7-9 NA CASSYYGNSPLHF TGTGCCAGCAGCTATTACGGCAATTCACCCCTCCACTTT
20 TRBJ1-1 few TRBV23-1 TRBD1 CASSLASLQGLQGGYTEAFF TGCGCCAGCAGTCTCGCTAGTTTACAGGGGCTTCAAGGTGGATACACTGAAGCTTTCTTT
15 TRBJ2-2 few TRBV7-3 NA CASSLGYQNTGELFF TGTGCCAGCAGCTTAGGCTACCAGAACACCGGGGAGCTGTTTTTT
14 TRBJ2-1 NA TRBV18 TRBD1 CASSPPTGNNEQFF TGTGCCAGCTCACCACCGACAGGGAACAATGAGCAGTTCTTC
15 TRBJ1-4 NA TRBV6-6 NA CASSPSTGDNEKLFF TGTGCCAGCAGTCCGAGCACGGGAGATAATGAAAAACTGTTTTTT
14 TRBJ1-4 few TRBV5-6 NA CASSLTQLGEKLFF TGTGCCAGCAGCTTGACACAGTTAGGTGAAAAACTGTTTTTT
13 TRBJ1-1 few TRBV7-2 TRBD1 CASRTGANTEAFF TGTGCCAGCAGGACAGGGGCGAACACTGAAGCTTTCTTT
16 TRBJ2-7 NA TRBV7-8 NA CASSLIGGTDSYEQYF TGTGCCAGCAGCTTAATTGGGGGTACGGACTCCTACGAGCAGTACTTC
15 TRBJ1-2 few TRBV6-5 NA CASSYSRQAESGYTF TGTGCCAGCAGTTACTCGAGGCAGGCTGAGAGTGGCTACACCTTC
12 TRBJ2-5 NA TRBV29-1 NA CSGGTGRETQYF TGCAGCGGGGGAACAGGGAGGGAGACCCAGTACTTC
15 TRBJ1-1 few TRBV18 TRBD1 CASSLLGTGGTEAFF TGTGCCAGCTCCCTGTTGGGCACAGGGGGCACTGAAGCTTTCTTT
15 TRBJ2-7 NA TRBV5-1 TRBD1 CASSLEPGQTYEQYF TGCGCCAGCAGCTTGGAACCGGGACAGACCTACGAGCAGTACTTC
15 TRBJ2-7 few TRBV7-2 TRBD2 CASRPASGLFHEQYF TGTGCCAGCAGGCCTGCTAGCGGCCTCTTCCACGAGCAGTACTTC
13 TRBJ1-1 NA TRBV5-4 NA CASSLASRNEAFF TGTGCCAGCAGCTTGGCCTCTCGGAATGAAGCTTTCTTT
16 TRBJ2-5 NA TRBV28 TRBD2 CASSTLGGGRGETQYF TGTGCCAGCAGCACCCTTGGCGGGGGGCGAGGAGAGACCCAGTACTTC
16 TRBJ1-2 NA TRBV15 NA CATSPVRERVLNGYTF TGTGCCACCAGCCCTGTAAGGGAGAGGGTTTTGAATGGCTACACCTTC
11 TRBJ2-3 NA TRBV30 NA CAWSDKDTQYF TGTGCCTGGAGTGACAAAGATACGCAGTATTTT
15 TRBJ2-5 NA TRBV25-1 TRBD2 CASSETAGGPREQYF TGTGCCAGCAGTGAAACGGCGGGAGGGCCTCGAGAGCAGTACTTC
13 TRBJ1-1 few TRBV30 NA CAWSADRNTEAFF TGTGCCTGGAGTGCCGACAGGAACACTGAAGCTTTCTTT
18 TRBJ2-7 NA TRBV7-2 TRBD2 CASSLRSGSGRAPYEQYF TGTGCCAGCAGCTTACGGTCCGGAAGCGGGAGGGCCCCCTACGAGCAGTACTTC
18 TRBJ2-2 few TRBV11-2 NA CASSATNRDWSNTGELFF TGTGCCAGCAGCGCAACAAACCGGGACTGGTCGAACACCGGGGAGCTGTTTTTT
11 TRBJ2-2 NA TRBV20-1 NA CSARRAGELFF TGCAGTGCTAGGAGAGCCGGGGAGCTGTTTTTT
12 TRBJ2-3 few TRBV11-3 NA CASSLPGSTQYF TGTGCCAGCAGCCTCCCGGGGAGTACGCAGTATTTT
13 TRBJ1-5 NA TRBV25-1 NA CASSERQGGTQHF TGTGCCAGCAGTGAACGCCAGGGAGGCACCCAGCATTTT